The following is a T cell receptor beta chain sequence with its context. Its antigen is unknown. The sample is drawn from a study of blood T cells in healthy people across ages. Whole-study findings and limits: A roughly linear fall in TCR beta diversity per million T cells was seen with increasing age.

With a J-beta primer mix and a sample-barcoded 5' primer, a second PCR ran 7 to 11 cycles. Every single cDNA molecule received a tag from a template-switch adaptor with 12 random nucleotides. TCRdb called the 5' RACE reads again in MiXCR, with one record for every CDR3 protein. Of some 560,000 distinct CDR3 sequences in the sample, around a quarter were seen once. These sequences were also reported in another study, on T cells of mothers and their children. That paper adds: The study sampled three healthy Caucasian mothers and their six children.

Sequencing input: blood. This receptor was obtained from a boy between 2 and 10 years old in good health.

The CDR3 DNA follows: TGTGCCAGCAGCACGGACAGGGGGATCTACGAGCAGTACTTC. Translated: CASSTDRGIYEQYF. V and J are TRBV7-9 and TRBJ2-7; the match to TRBD1 covers 10 bases. The ends lost 5 bases at V and 3 bases at J; junction bases unmatched: 4. This CDR3 comprises 14 residues. In germline, CDR1 is SEHNR, CDR2 FQNEAQ (reference sequence).